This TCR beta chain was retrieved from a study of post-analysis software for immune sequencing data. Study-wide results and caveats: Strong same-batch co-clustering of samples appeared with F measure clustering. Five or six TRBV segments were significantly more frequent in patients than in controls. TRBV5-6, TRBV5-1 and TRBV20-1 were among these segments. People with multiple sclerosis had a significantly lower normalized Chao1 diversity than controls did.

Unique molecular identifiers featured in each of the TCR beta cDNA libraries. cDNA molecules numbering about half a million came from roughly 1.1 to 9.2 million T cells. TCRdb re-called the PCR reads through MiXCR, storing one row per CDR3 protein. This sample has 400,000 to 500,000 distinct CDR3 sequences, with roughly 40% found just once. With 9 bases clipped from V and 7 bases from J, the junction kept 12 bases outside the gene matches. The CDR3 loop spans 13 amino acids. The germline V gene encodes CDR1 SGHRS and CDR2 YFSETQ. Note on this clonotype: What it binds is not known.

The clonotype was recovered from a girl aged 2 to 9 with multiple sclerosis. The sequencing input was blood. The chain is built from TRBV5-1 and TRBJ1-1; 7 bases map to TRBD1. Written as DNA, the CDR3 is TGCGCCATCGGACAGGATAATCCCCTTGAAGCTTTCTTT. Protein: CAIGQDNPLEAFF. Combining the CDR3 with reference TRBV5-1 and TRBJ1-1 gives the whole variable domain KAGVTQTPRYLIKTRGQQVTLSCSPISGHRSVSWYQQTPGQGLQFLFEYFSETQRNKGNFPGRFSGRQFSNSRSEMNVSTLELGDSALYLCAIGQDNPLEAFFGQGTRLTVV.